This TCR beta chain originates from a study of blood T cells in healthy people across ages. The people who gave samples were healthy Caucasians from Russia, aged roughly 6 to 100. At least 6 million PBMCs were isolated per sample. CDR1 and CDR2 (germline): SGHDN, FVKESK. The CDR3 runs to 11 residues. Trimming left V 1 base short and J 15 bases short, with 10 bases between. This clonotype has only a few counts. The antigen remains undetermined. Study-wide findings and caveats: CMV status of donors was unknown, possibly confounding expanded clonotype changes. Getting older went along with TCR beta diversity per million T cells dropping roughly linearly.

Through a sample-barcoded 5' primer and a J-beta primer mix, a second PCR was run for roughly 7 to 11 cycles. TCRdb re-called the 5' RACE reads with MiXCR, one entry per CDR3 protein. The sample shows around 1.5 million distinct CDR3 sequences, approximately 38% of them seen only once. The clonotype was recovered from a woman between 18 and 29 years old in good health. J is TRBJ2-4 and V is TRBV14; unclear D gene. Sequencing input: blood. The CDR3 region is CASSQAKVRYF. The CDR3 DNA is TGTGCCAGCAGCCAAGCAAAGGTGCGGTACTTC.